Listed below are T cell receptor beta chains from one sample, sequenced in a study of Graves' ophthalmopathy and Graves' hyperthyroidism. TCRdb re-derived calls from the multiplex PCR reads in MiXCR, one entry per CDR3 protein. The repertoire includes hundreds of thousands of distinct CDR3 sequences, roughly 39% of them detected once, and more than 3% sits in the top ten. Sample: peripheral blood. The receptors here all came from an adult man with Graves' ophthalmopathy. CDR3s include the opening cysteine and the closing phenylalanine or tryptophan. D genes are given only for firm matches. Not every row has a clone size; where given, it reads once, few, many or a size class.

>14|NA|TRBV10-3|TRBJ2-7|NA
TGTGCCAGCAGTTACGTGGGAGGCGATTTGCCACAGTACTTC
CASSYVGGDLPQYF
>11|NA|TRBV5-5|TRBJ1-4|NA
TGTGCCAGCGCCAGGGGTGAAAAACTGTTTTTT
CASARGEKLFF
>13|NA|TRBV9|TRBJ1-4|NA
TGTGCCAGCAGCGAGGACAGTAATGAAAAACTGTTTTTT
CASSEDSNEKLFF
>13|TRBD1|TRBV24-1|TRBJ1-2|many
TGTGCCACCAGTGCCGGGACAGGGTATGGCTACACCTTC
CATSAGTGYGYTF
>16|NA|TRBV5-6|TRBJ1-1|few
TGTGCCAGCAGCCCTTGGAGGGTGACGGAGAACACTGAAGCTTTCTTT
CASSPWRVTENTEAFF
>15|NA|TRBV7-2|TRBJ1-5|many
TGTGCCAGCAGCACAGGACAGTCTAGCAATCAGCCCCAGCATTTT
CASSTGQSSNQPQHF
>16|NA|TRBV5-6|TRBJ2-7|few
TGTGCCAGCAGCTCCCCCTGGACACTCAGCTCCTACGAGCAGTACTTC
CASSSPWTLSSYEQYF
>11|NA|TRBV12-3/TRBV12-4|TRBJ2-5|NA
TGTGCCAGCAGGGGTTTTGAGACCCAGTACTTC
CASRGFETQYF
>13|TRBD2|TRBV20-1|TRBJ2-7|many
TGCAGTGCTACTACCGGGACTACCAACGAGCAGTACTTC
CSATTGTTNEQYF
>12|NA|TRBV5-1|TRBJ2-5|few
TGCGCCAGCAAGGAGGGCCAAGAGACCCAGTACTTC
CASKEGQETQYF
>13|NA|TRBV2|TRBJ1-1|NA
TGTGCCAGCAGTCCCCAGTTAGGCACTGAAGCTTTCTTT
CASSPQLGTEAFF
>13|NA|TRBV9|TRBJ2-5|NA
TGTGCCAGCAGCCGGCAGGAGTTGGAGACCCAGTACTTC
CASSRQELETQYF
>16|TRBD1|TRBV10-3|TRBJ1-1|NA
TGTGCCAGCAGCAAACCGGGACAGGAGACCGGCACTGAAGCTTTCTTT
CASSKPGQETGTEAFF
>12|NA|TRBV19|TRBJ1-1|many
TGTGCCAGTACGGCTGTGGGCACTGAAGCTTTCTTT
CASTAVGTEAFF
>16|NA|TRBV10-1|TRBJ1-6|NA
TGCGCCACCAACACTCAATACGGACAGCCAAATTCACCCCTCCACTTT
CATNTQYGQPNSPLHF
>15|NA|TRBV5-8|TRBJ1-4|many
TGTGCCAGCAGCTTGCGGGCCTTACCCCATGAAAAACTGTTTTTT
CASSLRALPHEKLFF
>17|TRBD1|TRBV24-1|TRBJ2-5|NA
TGTGCCACCAGTGATTTCCGAACCGGGACAGGGGGGAATGAGCAGTACTTC
CATSDFRTGTGGNEQYF
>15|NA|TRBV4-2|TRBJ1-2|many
TGTGCCAGCAGCCAAGATGGGGGGAAAGACTATGGCTACACCTTC
CASSQDGGKDYGYTF
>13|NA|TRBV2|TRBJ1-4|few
TGTGCCAGCAGTCGCCTCAGTAATGAAAAACTGTTTTTT
CASSRLSNEKLFF
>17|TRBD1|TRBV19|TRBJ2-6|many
TGTGCCAGTAGTATAAGAGGACAGGGAGCTGGGGCCAACGTCCTGACTTTC
CASSIRGQGAGANVLTF
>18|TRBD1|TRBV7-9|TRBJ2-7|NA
TGTGCCAGCAGCTCCATCGTGGCAGGGGGTCTTCTAAGCTACGAGCAGTACTTC
CASSSIVAGGLLSYEQYF
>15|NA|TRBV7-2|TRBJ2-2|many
TGTGCCAGCAGGGCTCGGCGGGTTAACACCGGGGAGCTGTTTTTT
CASRARRVNTGELFF
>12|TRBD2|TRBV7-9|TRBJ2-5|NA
TGTGCCAGCAGCTTGACTAGCGGGACCCAGTACTTC
CASSLTSGTQYF
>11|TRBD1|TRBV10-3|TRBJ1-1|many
TGTGCCATCAGGGGACAGGGGTGGGCTTTCTTT
CAIRGQGWAFF
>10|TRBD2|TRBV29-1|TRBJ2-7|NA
TGCAGCGTTGTCGGGGGGGGGCAGTACTTC
CSVVGGGQYF
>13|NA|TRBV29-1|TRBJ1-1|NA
TGCAGCACCCCGAGGGGTCGGAACACTGAAGCTTTCTTT
CSTPRGRNTEAFF
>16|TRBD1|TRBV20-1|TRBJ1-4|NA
TGCAGTGCTAGACGGGAAGGATACAGGGGGCACGAAAAACTGTTTTTT
CSARREGYRGHEKLFF
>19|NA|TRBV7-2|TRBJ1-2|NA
TGTGCCAGCAGCTTGCAGGGGCGGGCGTCCCTAAAATCTAACTATGGCTACACCTTC
CASSLQGRASLKSNYGYTF
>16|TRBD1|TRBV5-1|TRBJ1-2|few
TGCGCCAGCAGCCCGGGACAGGGTCATGGTGTTGGTGGCTACACCTTC
CASSPGQGHGVGGYTF
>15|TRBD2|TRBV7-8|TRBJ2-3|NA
TGTGCCAGCAGCTCAGCGGGGGGGAACACAGATACGCAGTATTTT
CASSSAGGNTDTQYF
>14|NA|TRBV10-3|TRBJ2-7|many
TGTGCCATCAGTGAGTCGCGGAGCTCCTACGAGCAGTACTTC
CAISESRSSYEQYF
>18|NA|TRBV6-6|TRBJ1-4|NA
TGTGCCAGCAGTCTTAAGGGACCGATGGATACAACTAATGAAAAACTGTTTTTT
CASSLKGPMDTTNEKLFF
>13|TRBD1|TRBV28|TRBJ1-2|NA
TGTGCCAGCAGTCCCCCGACAGGGGATGGCTACACCTTC
CASSPPTGDGYTF
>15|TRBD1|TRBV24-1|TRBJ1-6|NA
TGTGCCACCAGTTACCTGGGACAGTCCAATTCACCCCTCCACTTT
CATSYLGQSNSPLHF
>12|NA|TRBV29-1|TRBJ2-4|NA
TGCAGCGTTGACCAGGCCGATAACATTCAGTACTTC
CSVDQADNIQYF
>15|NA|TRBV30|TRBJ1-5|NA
TGTGCCTGGAGTGTACGGGGAAGGGGAAATCAGCCCCAGCATTTT
CAWSVRGRGNQPQHF
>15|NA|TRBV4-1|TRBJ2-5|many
TGCGCCAGCAGCCAAGCGGGAGTCGGGGAAGAGACCCAGTACTTC
CASSQAGVGEETQYF
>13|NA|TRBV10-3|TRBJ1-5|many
TGTGCCATCAGTGTAGACGGCAATCAGCCCCAGCATTTT
CAISVDGNQPQHF
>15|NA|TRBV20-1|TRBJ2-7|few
TGCAGTGCTAGAGATCTGCAGGGCCCTACCTACGAGCAGTACTTC
CSARDLQGPTYEQYF
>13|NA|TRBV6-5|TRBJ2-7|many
TGTGCCAGCACCAAAGGGCCAACCTACGAGCAGTACTTC
CASTKGPTYEQYF
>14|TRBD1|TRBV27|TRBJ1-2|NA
TGTGCCAGCAGTTTAAGGACAGGGAGGGGTGGCTACACCTTC
CASSLRTGRGGYTF
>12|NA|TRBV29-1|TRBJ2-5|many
TGCAGCAGCGAACAGGGTGATGCGACCCAGTACTTC
CSSEQGDATQYF
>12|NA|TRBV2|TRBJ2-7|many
TGTGCCAGCACGAAGGAGAGATACGAGCAGTACTTC
CASTKERYEQYF
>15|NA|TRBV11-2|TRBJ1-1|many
TGTGCCAGCAGCTTGAGGGAGGGCCGGGGGACTGAAGCTTTCTTT
CASSLREGRGTEAFF
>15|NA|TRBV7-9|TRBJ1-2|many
TGTGCCAGCAGCTTAGATGTGCAGGGGCCCTATGGCTACACCTTC
CASSLDVQGPYGYTF
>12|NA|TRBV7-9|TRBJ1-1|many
TGTGCCAGCAGTTGGGAGAACACTGAAGCTTTCTTT
CASSWENTEAFF
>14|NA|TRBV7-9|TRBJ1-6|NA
TGCGCCAGCAGCTTAGCAGGGGATTCTTCACCCCTCCACTTT
CASSLAGDSSPLHF
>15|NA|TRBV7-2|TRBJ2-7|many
TGTGCCAGCAGCTTGGGACGGGACAACTCCTACGAGCAGTACTTC
CASSLGRDNSYEQYF
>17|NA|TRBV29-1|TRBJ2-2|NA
TGTGCCAGCTCAGCAAGGGGGGACAGCGCGAACACCGGGGAGCTGTTTTTT
CASSARGDSANTGELFF
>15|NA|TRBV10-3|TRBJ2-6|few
TGTGCCATCAGGGGGGGCGGGGCTGGGGCCAACGTCCTGACTTTC
CAIRGGGAGANVLTF
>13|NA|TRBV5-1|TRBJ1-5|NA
TGCGCCAGCAGCTTGAGGGTTGGGCAGCCCCAGCATTTT
CASSLRVGQPQHF